This is a list of T cell receptor beta chains from one sample in a study of blood T cells in healthy people across ages. TCRdb re-derived calls from the 5' RACE reads in MiXCR, one entry per CDR3 protein. The table has 450,000 to 700,000 distinct CDR3 sequences, approximately 30% seen once. What was sequenced was blood. The receptors shown here come from a woman in her seventies in good health. The CDR3 runs from the conserved cysteine through the conserved F or W. D genes are given only for firm matches. Clone size appears in some rows only: once, few, many, or a class for an expanded clone.

>.|TRBJ2-5|TRBV25-1|.
CASSEPLRGGETQYF
TGTGCCAGCAGTGAACCCCTCAGGGGTGGGGAGACCCAGTACTTC
>few|TRBJ1-1|TRBV12-3/TRBV12-4|.
CASTLPGLPRAFF
TGTGCCAGCACCCTTCCGGGACTGCCTAGAGCTTTCTTT
>few|TRBJ2-7|TRBV6-2/TRBV6-3|TRBD1
CASSSKQGAFYEQYF
TGTGCCAGCAGTTCAAAACAGGGGGCCTTCTACGAGCAGTACTTC
>.|TRBJ2-1|TRBV5-1|.
CASSLWTEVGKEEFF
TGCGCCAGCAGCTTGTGGACAGAAGTCGGGAAAGAGGAGTTCTTC
>few|TRBJ2-1|TRBV29-1|TRBD1
CSVTTGGRRNEQFF
TGCAGCGTCACTACAGGGGGAAGGCGGAATGAGCAGTTCTTC
>few|TRBJ2-3|TRBV15|.
CASRARGGSDTQYF
TGTGCCTCCCGGGCCCGGGGCGGCTCAGATACGCAGTATTTT
>.|TRBJ1-1|TRBV20-1|.
CSARPGFNTEAFF
TGCAGTGCTAGACCGGGATTCAACACTGAAGCTTTCTTT
>few|TRBJ1-1|TRBV10-3|TRBD1
CAISDRGGTEAFF
TGTGCCATCAGCGACAGGGGTGGCACTGAAGCTTTCTTT
>.|TRBJ2-7|TRBV5-1|TRBD1
CASSPRQGEVYEQYF
TGCGCCAGCAGCCCGCGACAGGGAGAGGTCTACGAGCAGTACTTC
>.|TRBJ2-1|TRBV29-1|.
CSVVPPGGTVSYNEQFF
TGCAGCGTTGTACCCCCCGGCGGGACAGTCTCCTACAATGAGCAGTTCTTC
>few|TRBJ2-5|TRBV29-1|TRBD2
CSVELAGGPQETQYF
TGCAGCGTTGAATTAGCGGGGGGGCCACAAGAGACCCAGTACTTC
>many|TRBJ2-5|TRBV7-2|TRBD2
CASSLAGGTQYF
TGTGCCAGCAGCCTCGCGGGGGGGACGCAGTACTTC
>once|TRBJ2-7|TRBV27|.
CASSGQPRGEQYF
TGTGCCAGCAGTGGGCAGCCCCGGGGCGAGCAGTACTTC
>.|TRBJ1-1|TRBV20-1|TRBD1
CSASGTAQEAFF
TGCAGTGCCAGTGGGACAGCACAAGAAGCTTTCTTT
>few|TRBJ2-7|TRBV12-3/TRBV12-4|TRBD2
CASSPPGLANYEQYF
TGTGCCAGCAGTCCTCCGGGACTAGCGAACTACGAGCAGTACTTC
>few|TRBJ1-6|TRBV7-3|.
CASSLRSGVNSPLHF
TGTGCCAGCAGCTTACGGTCCGGTGTTAATTCACCCCTCCACTTT
>.|TRBJ1-4|TRBV7-9|.
CASSFTTNEKLFF
TGTGCCAGCAGCTTTACAACTAATGAAAAACTGTTTTTT
>.|TRBJ2-1|TRBV12-3/TRBV12-4|.
CASSRTGTKDNGQFF
TGTGCCAGCAGTCGCACGGGCACTAAAGACAATGGGCAGTTCTTC
>.|TRBJ1-1|TRBV5-1|.
CAGSFGGANTEAFF
TGCGCCGGCAGCTTTGGCGGGGCGAACACTGAAGCTTTCTTT
>.|TRBJ2-5|TRBV10-2|TRBD2
CASTIAGGPGTQYF
TGCGCCAGCACCATAGCGGGGGGGCCGGGGACCCAGTACTTC
>few|TRBJ1-4|TRBV6-5|TRBD1
CASSYRDRVGEKLFF
TGTGCCAGCAGTTACCGGGACAGGGTAGGCGAAAAACTGTTTTTT
>.|TRBJ2-3|TRBV7-2|TRBD2
CASRFSGGASSTQYF
TGTGCCAGCAGGTTTAGCGGGGGGGCCTCGTCTACGCAGTATTTT
>.|TRBJ2-5|TRBV20-1|.
CSTREDRATQYF
TGCAGTACTAGAGAAGATAGGGCGACCCAGTACTTC
>many|TRBJ2-1|TRBV7-2|.
CASSLTPGNEQFF
TGTGCCAGCAGCTTAACGCCTGGGAATGAGCAGTTCTTC
>.|TRBJ2-1|TRBV7-2|.
CASSLILGGVYNEQFF
TGTGCCAGCAGCTTGATATTAGGGGGGGTATACAATGAGCAGTTCTTC
>.|TRBJ1-4|TRBV4-2|TRBD1
CASSYSYNRGRGTTNEKLFF
TGTGCCAGCAGCTACAGTTACAACAGGGGGCGCGGAACTACTAATGAAAAACTGTTTTTT
>few|TRBJ2-2|TRBV7-9|.
CASSLQGGNTGELFF
TGTGCCAGCAGCTTACAGGGGGGGAACACCGGGGAGCTGTTTTTT
>.|TRBJ2-2|TRBV20-1|.
CSARLLGPGELFF
TGCAGTGCTAGACTCCTAGGTCCCGGGGAGCTGTTTTTT
>few|TRBJ2-6|TRBV6-6|.
CAVTSGANVLTF
TGTGCCGTCACATCTGGGGCCAACGTCCTGACTTTC
>.|TRBJ2-3|TRBV3-1|TRBD2
CASSQREGLASDTQYF
TGCGCCAGCAGCCAAAGGGAAGGACTAGCGTCAGATACGCAGTATTTT
>.|TRBJ2-3|TRBV15|TRBD2
CATSGPLLSSGSTDTQYF
TGTGCCACCAGCGGCCCCTTACTATCTAGCGGAAGCACAGATACGCAGTATTTT
>few|TRBJ2-7|TRBV4-1|.
CASSQDISDSFPYEQYF
TGCGCCAGCAGCCAAGATATTTCGGACAGTTTCCCCTACGAGCAGTACTTC
>.|TRBJ2-2|TRBV7-9|.
CASSEPGAQDTGELFF
TGTGCCAGCAGCGAACCGGGGGCCCAAGATACCGGGGAGCTGTTTTTT
>many|TRBJ2-5|TRBV7-2|.
CASSLNYPMTQYF
TGTGCCAGCAGCTTAAACTATCCTATGACCCAGTACTTC
>few|TRBJ2-3|TRBV12-5|.
CASGLANTDTQYF
TGTGCTAGTGGTTTGGCGAACACAGATACGCAGTATTTT
>.|TRBJ1-5|TRBV12-3/TRBV12-4|.
CASSLGDVQPQHF
TGTGCCAGCAGTTTAGGGGACGTTCAGCCCCAGCATTTT
>.|TRBJ2-2|TRBV20-1|TRBD2
CSARDGGRTGELFF
TGCAGTGCTAGAGACGGGGGGAGGACCGGGGAGCTGTTTTTT
>.|TRBJ2-5|TRBV6-2/TRBV6-3|TRBD2
CASSYGSGGSYQETQYF
TGTGCCAGCAGTTACGGGAGCGGGGGATCGTACCAAGAGACCCAGTACTTC
>few|TRBJ1-2|TRBV7-2|TRBD1
CTSSEPGGWYGYTF
TGTACCAGCAGCGAACCAGGGGGCTGGTATGGCTACACCTTC
>.|TRBJ2-3|TRBV7-2|.
CASSSPRVGPDTQYF
TGTGCCAGCAGCTCCCCCAGGGTTGGCCCAGATACGCAGTATTTT
>.|TRBJ2-5|TRBV9|TRBD2
CASSVGPNGLAGGETQYF
TGTGCCAGCAGCGTAGGTCCAAATGGACTAGCGGGAGGGGAGACCCAGTACTTC
>.|TRBJ2-7|TRBV7-2|.
CASRLASSYEQYF
TGTGCCAGCAGGCTCGCTAGCTCCTACGAGCAGTACTTC
>few|TRBJ2-1|TRBV5-1|TRBD2
CASSVPSGGSYNEQFF
TGCGCCAGCAGCGTCCCTAGCGGGGGCTCCTACAATGAGCAGTTCTTC
>few|TRBJ2-3|TRBV13|.
CASSLERVTDTQYF
TGTGCCAGCAGCCTTGAGCGGGTCACAGATACGCAGTATTTT
>few|TRBJ1-2|TRBV7-2|.
CASSSSVANYGYTF
TGTGCCAGCAGCTCGAGCGTTGCTAACTATGGCTACACCTTC
>few|TRBJ1-4|TRBV5-1|.
CASSLEAQTNEKLFF
TGCGCCAGCAGCTTGGAAGCGCAAACTAATGAAAAACTGTTTTTT
>once|TRBJ2-7|TRBV28|TRBD2
CASSPSILAGSYEQYF
TGTGCCAGCAGCCCCTCTATTCTAGCGGGGTCCTACGAGCAGTACTTC
>few|TRBJ1-1|TRBV7-8|TRBD1
CASSLVGQGGSQAFF
TGTGCCAGCAGCTTAGTGGGACAGGGGGGTAGCCAAGCTTTCTTT
>few|TRBJ1-2|TRBV5-1|TRBD1
CASNYRGGDRNNYGYTF
TGCGCCAGCAACTATAGGGGTGGGGACAGAAACAACTATGGCTACACCTTC
>.|TRBJ1-2|TRBV5-1|TRBD1
CASSLLQGGVYGYTF
TGCGCCAGCAGCTTGTTGCAGGGGGGAGTGTATGGCTACACCTTC
>.|TRBJ1-2|TRBV9|TRBD1
CASSVAGTAYYGYTF
TGTGCCAGCAGCGTAGCGGGGACAGCATACTATGGCTACACCTTC
>.|TRBJ1-1|TRBV7-6|.
CASSLSAGVGRTEAFF
TGTGCCAGCAGCCTTAGTGCCGGGGTTGGAAGGACTGAAGCTTTCTTT
>few|TRBJ1-4|TRBV5-8|.
CASRLTGEKLFF
TGTGCCAGCAGACTAACAGGGGAAAAACTGTTTTTT
>few|TRBJ2-5|TRBV7-7|.
CASSPVGVETQYF
TGTGCCAGCAGCCCCGTGGGGGTCGAGACCCAGTACTTC
>few|TRBJ2-7|TRBV19|TRBD1
CAARDRASYEQYF
TGTGCCGCGCGGGACAGGGCATCCTACGAGCAGTACTTC